This T cell receptor beta chain was obtained from a study of blood T cell repertoires in COVID-19. Sequencing used immunoSEQ multiplex PCR; TCRdb keeps in-frame clones, though not all of them. Here the sample spans roughly 150,000 clones, around 84% being singletons. The receptor comes from a woman aged 45-60 years with acute or convalescent COVID-19. Sequences were obtained from peripheral blood.

The CDR3 nucleotides are TGTGCCAGCAGTGGCGATGTAGCAGATACGCAGTATTTT. Its protein is CASSGDVADTQYF. This chain connects TRBV6-4 to TRBJ2-3; no clear D. Germline V gene data show CDR1 as MRHNA and CDR2 as SNTAGT. The CDR3 contains 13 residues. V was trimmed by 4 bases and J by 4 bases, leaving 9 bases between them.